This passage covers 18 T cell receptor beta chains from one sample sequenced in a study of spatial heterogeneity in lung cancer. Overall study findings and caveats: Mutation counts in tumors were tracked by counts of expanded intratumoral alpha and beta TCRs.

As for time point: sample taken at primary tumor resection. These receptors' antigens are unknown. TCRdb re-called the 5' RACE reads through MiXCR, storing one row per CDR3 protein. The data contain 2,500 to 3,500 distinct CDR3 sequences, 17% of them singletons. The source was lung tumor tissue, collected at surgery. The receptors come from a male donor with early-stage non-small cell lung cancer.

This clonotype came up a few times. This beta chain lies outside the target of a library built for alpha chains; its clone size means little. The rearrangement uses TRBV5-1 and TRBJ2-5; D gene uncertain. The CDR3 runs 15 residues. V lost 1 base and J 4 bases, leaving 14 bases between the germline ends. Germline V gives CDR1 SGHRS, CDR2 YFSETQ. The CDR3 region is CASSLFGLVAETQYF. The CDR3 DNA is TGCGCCAGCAGCTTGTTTGGCTTAGTTGCAGAGACCCAGTACTTC.

This clonotype is large in the sample. Because the library targeted alpha chains, this beta chain is an off-target read whose size means little. The chain carries TRBV20-1 and TRBJ2-3; the D is unclear. V was clipped by 0 bases and J by 8 bases, with 15 bases between them. The CDR3 is 14 amino acids. The germline CDR1 and CDR2 sequences are DFQATT and SNEGSKA (reference sequence). CDR3: CSARDMARAATQYF. Written as DNA, the CDR3 is TGCAGTGCTAGAGATATGGCCCGGGCGGCTACGCAGTATTTT.

This clonotype was seen more than once but under ten times. This beta chain lies outside the target of a library built for alpha chains; its clone size means little. The gene calls are TRBV6-5 and TRBJ2-3; D might be TRBD2 (7 bases). Trimming stripped 2 bases from V and 0 bases from J, with 12 bases between. In germline, CDR1 is MNHEY, CDR2 SVGAGI. This CDR3 has 16 amino acids. As DNA, the CDR3 is TGTGCCAGCAGTTACGAGGGGGGGACTAGCACAGATACGCAGTATTTT. Protein product: CASSYEGGTSTDTQYF.

The table lists this clonotype with a few counts. This beta chain appears as a stray read in a library generated for alpha chains; its size is not informative. V is TRBV7-3 and J is TRBJ2-1; no clear D. The germline V gene encodes CDR1 SGHTA and CDR2 FQGTGA. This CDR3 comprises 14 residues. The V end was cut by 5 bases, the J end by 5 bases, with 13 bases between. CDR3 DNA: TGTGCCAGCAGCATCGAAGCCTTAAACAATGAGCAGTTCTTC. This encodes CASSIEALNNEQFF.

This clonotype is medium-sized in the sample. This beta chain is a stray read from a library made for alpha chains; its abundance is not meaningful. CDR3 protein: CASSQTGGSFAQYF. The CDR3 nucleotides read TGTGCCAGCAGCCAGACAGGGGGGTCCTTCGCGCAGTACTTC. This chain uses TRBV3-1 with TRBJ2-7; 9 bases are shared with TRBD1. The CDR3 is made up of 14 amino acids. The J segment lost 9 bases and the V segment lost 3 bases, leaving 9 bases of the junction unmatched. CDR1 is LGHDT and CDR2 is YNNKEL in the germline V gene (reference sequence).

Comments on this clonotype: The library was built for alpha chains, so this beta chain is an off-target read and its size means little. The chain has TRBV30 and TRBJ2-1; 8 nucleotides line up with TRBD2. Germline loops: CDR1 GTSNPN, CDR2 SVGIG (reference sequence). Trimming took 4 bases from V and 1 from J; bases not matched to a gene: 9. The CDR3 is 16 amino acids. The CDR3: CAWTLSGGGSYNEQFF. CDR3 in DNA: TGTGCCTGGACCCTCTCCGGGGGGGGGTCCTACAATGAGCAGTTCTTC.

On this clonotype itself: Because the library targeted alpha chains, this beta chain is an off-target read whose size means little. The rearrangement joins TRBV25-1 to TRBJ2-7, with D possibly TRBD2 on 6 matching bases. This CDR3 has 14 amino acids. Between the trimmed V and J ends, which lost 1 base and 3 bases, there was a span of 10 bases. Germline V lookup: CDR1 MGHDK, CDR2 SYGVNS. The CDR3 protein is CASSESGEYYEQYF. CDR3 bases: TGTGCCAGCAGTGAATCGGGGGAGTACTACGAGCAGTACTTC.

This clonotype came up a few times. In a library made to pick up alpha chains, this beta chain is a stray read with a size that means little. The chain has TRBV12-5 and TRBJ2-1; D may be TRBD1 (5 bases). Germline CDR1 reads LGHNT; CDR2 reads FRNRAP. The CDR3 is 15 residues long. V dropped 6 bases and J dropped 4 bases, with 16 bases sitting between them. The DNA for the CDR3 is TGTGCTAGTGGCCCCCCCAGGGCTGGATACAATGAGCAGTTCTTC. This translates into CASGPPRAGYNEQFF.

This clonotype occurred many times. This beta chain appears as a stray read in a library generated for alpha chains; its size is not informative. The chain is built from TRBV12-3 or TRBV12-4 and TRBJ2-1; 7 bases match TRBD2. CDR3 length: 16 residues. V was clipped by 5 bases and J by 6 bases; unmatched bases: 13. CDR3 sequence: CASSPRSWGGFNEQFF. The CDR3 nucleotides are TGTGCCAGCAGTCCACGATCTTGGGGGGGGTTCAATGAGCAGTTCTTC.

This clonotype qualifies as large. Within a library made for alpha chains, this beta chain is off target, and its count is uninformative. This chain connects TRBV27 to TRBJ2-5, with 10 bases lining up with TRBD1. The CDR3 has 14 amino acids. Losses at the gene ends were 4 bases for V and 4 bases for J; bases not matched to a gene: 3. Germline V gives CDR1 MNHEY, CDR2 SMNVEV (reference sequence). The CDR3 nucleotides read TGTGCCAGCAGTTGGACAGGGGGAGGAGAGACCCAGTACTTC. Translation: CASSWTGGGETQYF.

Of note for this clonotype: This beta chain appears as a stray read in a library generated for alpha chains; its size is not informative. This chain joins TRBV4-1 and TRBJ2-3; weak D call: TRBD1 (5 bases). The ends were cut back, 1 base at V and 3 bases at J, with 8 bases in the middle. The CDR3 covers 14 residues. In germline, CDR1 is MGHRA, CDR2 YSYEKL. The CDR3 loop is CASSQGGLTDTQYF. The CDR3 DNA follows: TGCGCCAGCAGCCAAGGGGGCCTGACAGATACGCAGTATTTT.

This clonotype was counted a few times. Because the library targeted alpha chains, this beta chain is an off-target read whose size means little. The chain recombines TRBV6-5 with TRBJ1-5; 7 bases align to TRBD1. The V gene's germline CDR1 is MNHEY and CDR2 SVGAGI. The CDR3 contains 17 residues. Losses at the gene ends were 8 bases for V and 1 base for J; bases not matched to a gene: 14. CDR3 nucleotide sequence: TGTGCCAGCCCGACAGGGCGGGATCCAGCGAGCAATCAGCCCCAGCATTTT. Amino acids: CASPTGRDPASNQPQHF.

Details on this clonotype: This beta chain was picked up by a library intended for alpha chains and is off target, so its count carries little meaning. The chain joins TRBV5-1 to TRBJ1-4; 9 nucleotides align to TRBD1. J lost 8 bases, V lost 4 bases, and 12 bases had no gene match. The germline V gene encodes CDR1 SGHRS and CDR2 YFSETQ. The CDR3 consists of 16 residues. CDR3 nucleotide sequence: TGCGCCAGCAGCCCAGGCTATGAGGGACAGGGAGAAAAACTGTTTTTT. Translated: CASSPGYEGQGEKLFF.

In the case of this clonotype: This beta chain is a stray sequence in a library constructed for alpha chains; its clone size is not meaningful. V is TRBV5-1 and J is TRBJ2-7; D ambiguous. Trimming left V 0 bases short and J 2 bases short, with 12 bases between. Germline lookup yields CDR1 SGHRS and CDR2 YFSETQ. This CDR3 is 15 amino acids long. The DNA for the CDR3 is TGCGCCAGCAGCTTGGTTGGGTTTATCACCTACGAGCAGTACTTC. This sequence encodes CASSLVGFITYEQYF.

On this clonotype: Because the library targeted alpha chains, this beta chain is an off-target read whose size means little. The CDR3 loop is CASSPGGLAGGLSTGELFF. CDR3 nucleotides: TGCGCCAGCAGCCCTGGGGGGCTAGCGGGGGGGCTTAGCACCGGGGAGCTGTTTTTT. This chain uses TRBV4-1 with TRBJ2-2; 12 positions agree with TRBD2. CDR3 size: 19 residues. Trimming took 4 bases from V and 4 from J; bases not matched to a gene: 13. CDR1 and CDR2 from the germline V gene are MGHRA and YSYEKL.

Remarks on this clonotype: The library was designed around alpha chains, so this beta chain is a stray read whose abundance carries little weight. The V call is TRBV24-1, the J call TRBJ2-2; D tentatively fits TRBD1 or TRBD2 (5 bases each). The length of the CDR3 is 18 residues. V was cut by 5 bases and J by 3 bases, with 21 bases left in between. The germline CDR1 and CDR2 sequences are KGHDR and SFDVKD. CDR3 in DNA: TGTGCCACCAGTGGGGGGTCCAGGGATCGGTACGACACCGGGGAGCTGTTTTTT. This codes for CATSGGSRDRYDTGELFF.

This clonotype is medium-sized in the sample. This beta chain appears as a stray read in a library generated for alpha chains; its size is not informative. The genes are TRBV28 and TRBJ1-5; D unresolved. The CDR3 has 14 amino acids. Trimming took 2 bases from V and 6 from J, leaving 11 bases between them. Germline V gene sequence: CDR1 MDHEN, CDR2 SYDVKM. CDR3 bases: TGTGCCAGCAGTTTACCACTTGGCGGTCAGCCCCAGCATTTT. Amino acids: CASSLPLGGQPQHF.

This clonotype was detected only a few times. With the library built for alpha chains, this beta chain is off target and its frequency is not meaningful. The chain uses TRBV12-3 or TRBV12-4 and TRBJ2-5; D ambiguous. The CDR3 is 13 residues long. The ends were cut back, 3 bases at V and 5 bases at J, with 10 bases in the middle. The CDR3 is CASSFEDRETQYF. CDR3 nucleotide sequence: TGTGCCAGCAGTTTCGAGGACCGGGAGACCCAGTACTTC.